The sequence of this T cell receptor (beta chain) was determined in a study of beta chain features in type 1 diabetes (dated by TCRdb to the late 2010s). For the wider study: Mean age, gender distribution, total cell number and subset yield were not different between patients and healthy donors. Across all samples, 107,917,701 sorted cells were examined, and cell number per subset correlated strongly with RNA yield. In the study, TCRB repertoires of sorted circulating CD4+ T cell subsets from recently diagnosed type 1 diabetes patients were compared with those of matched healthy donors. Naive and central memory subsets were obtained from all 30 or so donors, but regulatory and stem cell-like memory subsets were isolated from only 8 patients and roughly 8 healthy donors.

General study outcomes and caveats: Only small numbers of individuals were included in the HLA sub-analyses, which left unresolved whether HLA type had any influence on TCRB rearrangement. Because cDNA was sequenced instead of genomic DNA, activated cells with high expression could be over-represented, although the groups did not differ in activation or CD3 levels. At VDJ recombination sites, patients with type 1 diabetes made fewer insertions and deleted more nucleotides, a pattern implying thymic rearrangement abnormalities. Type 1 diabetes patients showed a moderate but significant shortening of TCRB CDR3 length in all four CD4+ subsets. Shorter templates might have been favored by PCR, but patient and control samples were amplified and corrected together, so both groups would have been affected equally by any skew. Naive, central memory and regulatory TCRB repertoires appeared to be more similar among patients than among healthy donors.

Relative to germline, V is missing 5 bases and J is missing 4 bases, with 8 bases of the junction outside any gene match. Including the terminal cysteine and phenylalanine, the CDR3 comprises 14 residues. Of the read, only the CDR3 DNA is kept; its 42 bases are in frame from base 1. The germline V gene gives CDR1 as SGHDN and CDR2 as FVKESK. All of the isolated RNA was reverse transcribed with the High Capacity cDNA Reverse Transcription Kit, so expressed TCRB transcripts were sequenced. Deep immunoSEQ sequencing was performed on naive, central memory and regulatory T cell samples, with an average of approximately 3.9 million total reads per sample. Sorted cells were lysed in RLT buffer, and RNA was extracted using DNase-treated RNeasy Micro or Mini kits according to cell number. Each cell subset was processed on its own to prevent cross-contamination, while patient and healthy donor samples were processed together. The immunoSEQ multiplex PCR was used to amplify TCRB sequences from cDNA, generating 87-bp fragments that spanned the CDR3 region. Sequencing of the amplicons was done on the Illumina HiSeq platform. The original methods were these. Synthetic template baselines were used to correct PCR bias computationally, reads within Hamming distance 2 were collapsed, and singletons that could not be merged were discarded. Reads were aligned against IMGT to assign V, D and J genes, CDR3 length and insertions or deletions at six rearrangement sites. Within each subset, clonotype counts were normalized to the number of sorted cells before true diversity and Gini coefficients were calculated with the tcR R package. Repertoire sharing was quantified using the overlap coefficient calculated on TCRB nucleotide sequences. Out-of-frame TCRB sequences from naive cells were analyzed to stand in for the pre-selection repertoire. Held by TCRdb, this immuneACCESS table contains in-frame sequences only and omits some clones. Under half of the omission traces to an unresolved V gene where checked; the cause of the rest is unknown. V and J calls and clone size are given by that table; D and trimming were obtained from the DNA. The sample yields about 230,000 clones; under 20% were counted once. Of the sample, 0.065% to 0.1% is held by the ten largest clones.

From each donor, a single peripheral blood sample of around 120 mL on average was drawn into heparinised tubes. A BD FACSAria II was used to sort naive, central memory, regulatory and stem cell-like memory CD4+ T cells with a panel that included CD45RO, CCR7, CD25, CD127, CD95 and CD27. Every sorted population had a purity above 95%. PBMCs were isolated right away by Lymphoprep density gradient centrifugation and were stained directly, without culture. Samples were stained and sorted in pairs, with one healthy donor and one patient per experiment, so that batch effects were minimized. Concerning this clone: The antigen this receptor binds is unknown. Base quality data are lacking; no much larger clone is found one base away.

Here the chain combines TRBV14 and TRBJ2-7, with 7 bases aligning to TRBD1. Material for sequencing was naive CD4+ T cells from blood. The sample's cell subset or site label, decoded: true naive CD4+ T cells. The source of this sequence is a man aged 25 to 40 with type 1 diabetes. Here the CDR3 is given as CASSKRDRGYEQYF. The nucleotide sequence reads TGTGCCAGCAGCAAAAGGGACAGAGGGTACGAGCAGTACTTC.